This T cell receptor (beta chain) originates from a study of human T cells and chemical hapten exposure. Study-level findings and limits: Compared to controls, expanded TCRs made significantly more large clusters of similar CDR3s. Since the donors had alopecia, their immune response may not be the same as that of healthy people. TCRs above 1 in 1000 frequency did not change with DPC sensitization.

The germline CDR1 and CDR2 sequences are MNHEY and SMNVEV (reference sequence). The V segment lost 5 bases and the J segment 2 bases; nucleotides outside the gene matches: 6. The CDR3 totals 14 residues. Original processing methods: Samples had a median of around 96,000 TCRs, ranging about 23,224 to 700,000. TCRdb recomputed calls from the RACE reads with MiXCR, one row per CDR3 protein. These V and J calls rely on TCRdb rather than the paper's analysis. The sample yields fewer than 130,000 distinct CDR3 sequences, roughly 11% seen once. This clonotype was recorded a few times. Its target is unknown. The time point here: patch test 1, 2 weeks after DPC sensitization. Documented treatment: therapeutic diphenylcyclopropenone sensitization with weekly scalp DPC.

The sequence came from a woman aged 40 to 50 with alopecia areata. Some clones in this sample may be carry-over from other donors' samples. The sample in question was whole blood, obtained in connection with sensitization to the hapten diphenylcyclopropenone (DPC). The chain has TRBV27 and TRBJ2-7; 7 bases are shared with TRBD1. As DNA, the CDR3 is TGTGCCAGCAGTGTGGACAGGAAGACCTACGAGCAGTACTTC. It codes for CASSVDRKTYEQYF.